The 5 T cell receptor beta chains below were found in one sample sequenced in a study of T-cell reconstitution after alpha-beta-depleted transplantation in children. Unique molecular identifiers were used to barcode this TCRbeta library. In TCRdb, the PCR reads were re-called with MiXCR into one record per CDR3 protein. The data contain some 440,000 distinct CDR3 sequences, 15% to 20% of them singletons. The sequenced sample was PBMCs, mostly from graft donor cells, obtained 360 days after TCRalphabeta/CD19-depleted stem cell transplant. Receptors originate from a boy younger than two who had a stem cell transplant for Wiskott-Aldrich syndrome, so the T cells may come from the graft donor.

The chain has TRBV12-3 or TRBV12-4 and TRBJ2-1, with 8 bases fitting TRBD1. The CDR3 is 16 residues long. The V gene end was trimmed by 3 bases and the J gene end by 0 bases; junction bases not matched to a gene: 4. The chain's CDR3 is CASSLAGGLSYNEQFF. CDR3 bases: TGTGCCAGCAGTTTGGCAGGGGGCCTCTCCTACAATGAGCAGTTCTTC.

This clonotype has ten or more counts. The gene calls are TRBV10-3 and TRBJ2-1, with D possibly being TRBD2 (6 bases). This CDR3 contains 14 residues. Germline values: CDR1 ENHRY, CDR2 SYGVKD. V dropped 2 bases and J dropped 5 bases, with 10 bases sitting between them. CDR3 region: CAISETVADNEQFF. The CDR3 region has the DNA TGTGCCATCAGTGAGACGGTAGCGGACAATGAGCAGTTCTTC.

In this sample, this clonotype turned up a few times. This rearrangement joins TRBV25-1 to TRBJ2-1; D is ambiguous. This CDR3 is 14 amino acids long. CDR1 is MGHDK, CDR2 SYGVNS, per germline. V gave up 0 bases and J gave up 6 bases, with 9 bases separating them. CDR3 DNA sequence: TGTGCCAGCAGTGAATATTTAACGTTCAATGAGCAGTTCTTC. It translates to CASSEYLTFNEQFF.

The V gene is TRBV7-9, the J gene TRBJ2-1; tentatively, D is TRBD2 (5 bases). This CDR3 is built from 11 residues. The ends were cut back, 6 bases at V and 7 bases at J, with 7 bases in the middle. Germline CDR1 and CDR2: SEHNR and FQNEAQ (reference sequence). CDR3 residues: CASRTKNEQFF. In nucleotides, the CDR3 is TGTGCCAGCAGGACTAAGAATGAGCAGTTCTTC.

This clonotype occurred a few times. CDR3 protein: CAISLGLAGNNEQFF. The CDR3 nucleotides read TGTGCCATCAGTCTCGGACTAGCGGGAAACAATGAGCAGTTCTTC. The chain uses TRBV10-3 and TRBJ2-1; 12 nucleotides line up with TRBD2. Germline V gene data show CDR1 as ENHRY and CDR2 as SYGVKD. The CDR3 has 15 residues. With V trimmed by 5 bases and J by 5 bases, 4 bases remained unmatched.